This TCR beta chain was observed in a study of patients and donors after allogeneic stem cell transplantation. This clonotype was seen a handful of times. TCRdb recomputed calls from the RT-PCR reads with MiXCR, one row per CDR3 protein. The repertoire has about a million distinct CDR3 sequences, roughly 18% of them found once; the top ten carry around 6%. The CDR3 contains 15 residues. V dropped 0 bases and J dropped 5 bases, with 15 bases sitting between them. Germline CDR1 and CDR2: SGDLS and YYNGEE. The chain uses TRBV9 and TRBJ2-7, with no clear D. Sample: blood, either unsorted or a sorted T cell fraction (not recorded which). This clonotype originated in a human donor who was either an allogeneic HSCT recipient or a stem cell or donor lymphocyte infusion donor (not recorded which). It is not recorded whose cells these are; they may come from a transplant donor. This CDR3 reads CASSVVGRGPDEQYF. The DNA for the CDR3 is TGTGCCAGCAGCGTAGTTGGAAGAGGCCCCGACGAGCAGTACTTC.